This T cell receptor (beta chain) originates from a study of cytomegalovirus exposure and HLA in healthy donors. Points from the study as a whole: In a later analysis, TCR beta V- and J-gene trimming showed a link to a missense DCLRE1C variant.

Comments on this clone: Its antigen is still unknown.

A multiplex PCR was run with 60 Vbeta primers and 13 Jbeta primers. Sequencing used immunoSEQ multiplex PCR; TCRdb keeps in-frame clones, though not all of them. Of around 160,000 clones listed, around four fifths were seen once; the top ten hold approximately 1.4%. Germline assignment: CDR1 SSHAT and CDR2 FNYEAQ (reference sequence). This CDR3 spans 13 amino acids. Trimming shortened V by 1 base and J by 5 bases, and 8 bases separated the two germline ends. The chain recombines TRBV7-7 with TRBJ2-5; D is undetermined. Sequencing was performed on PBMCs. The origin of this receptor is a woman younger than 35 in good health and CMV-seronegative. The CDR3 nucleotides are TGTGCCAGCAGCTTAGGGGCGAAGGAGACCCAGTACTTC. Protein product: CASSLGAKETQYF.